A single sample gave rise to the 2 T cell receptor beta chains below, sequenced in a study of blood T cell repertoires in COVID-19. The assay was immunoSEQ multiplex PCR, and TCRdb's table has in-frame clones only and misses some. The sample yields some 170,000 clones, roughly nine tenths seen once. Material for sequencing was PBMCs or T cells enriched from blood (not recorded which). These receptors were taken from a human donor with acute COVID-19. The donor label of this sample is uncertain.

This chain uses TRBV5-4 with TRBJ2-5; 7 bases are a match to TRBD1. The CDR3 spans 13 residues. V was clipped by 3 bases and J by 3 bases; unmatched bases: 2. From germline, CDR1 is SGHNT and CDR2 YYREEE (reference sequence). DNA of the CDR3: TGTGCCAGCAGCTCCGACAGGGAAGAGACCCAGTACTTC. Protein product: CASSSDREETQYF.

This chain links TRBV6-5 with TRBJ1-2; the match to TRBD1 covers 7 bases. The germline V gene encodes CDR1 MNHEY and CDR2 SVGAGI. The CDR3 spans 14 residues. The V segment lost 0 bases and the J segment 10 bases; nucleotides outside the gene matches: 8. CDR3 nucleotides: TGTGCCAGCAGTTACTCAAATGACAGGGATGACTACACCTTC. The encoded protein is CASSYSNDRDDYTF.